The following is a T cell receptor (beta chain) sequence with its context. Its antigen is not identified. Assay used: immunoSEQ multiplex PCR; TCRdb lists only in-frame clones, some missing. The sample lists some 79,000 clones; around 80% were seen once. This record comes from a study of T cell responses to AZD1222 COVID-19 vaccine. Study results and limitations: The span of vaccine-associated CD4 TCRs extended across spike, with dominance at 160-218 and 743-854. Donors in the cohort were predominantly white British and more often female, and clonal diversity was possibly underestimated.

In germline, CDR1 is KGHSH, CDR2 LQKENI. This CDR3 comprises 13 residues. The trim removed 4 bases at V and 7 bases at J, leaving 2 bases unmatched. Second-dose schedules of about 4 or about 12 weeks were combined. The sequencing used peripheral blood, collected 28 days after the second AZD1222 dose. The chain joins TRBV18 to TRBJ1-5; the match to TRBD1 covers 9 bases. The TCR was taken from an adult who received the AZD1222 COVID-19 vaccine. CDR3 DNA sequence: TGTGCCAGCTCACGGGACAGGGTCCAGCCCCAGCATTTT. Translating it yields CASSRDRVQPQHF.